One and the same sample provided the 21 T cell receptor beta chains below, sequenced in a study of T-cell reconstitution after alpha-beta-depleted transplantation in children. Unique molecular identifiers featured in how the TCRbeta library was prepared. TCRdb passed the PCR reads through MiXCR, listing each CDR3 protein once. The sample contains around 800,000 distinct CDR3 sequences, approximately 15% of which appear only once. The input for sequencing was PBMCs, mostly from graft donor cells, taken 360 days after TCRalphabeta/CD19-depleted stem cell transplant. The receptors shown here come from a male patient aged 10-17 years who had a stem cell transplant for acute lymphoblastic leukemia, so the T cells may come from the graft donor.

This clonotype was counted a few times. This rearrangement joins TRBV20-1 to TRBJ1-4, with no clear D. The CDR3 extends over 15 amino acids. The germline V gene encodes CDR1 DFQATT and CDR2 SNEGSKA (reference sequence). V was shortened by 0 bases and J by 7 bases, with 15 bases between the two germline ends. The CDR3: CSARDWAGPTEKLFF. As DNA, the CDR3 is TGCAGTGCTAGAGACTGGGCCGGGCCGACTGAAAAACTGTTTTTT.

CDR3 DNA sequence: TGTGCCAGCAGTTACTCTGGCAGATGGAACCAAGAGACCCAGTACTTC. Amino acid sequence: CASSYSGRWNQETQYF. This chain joins TRBV6-5 and TRBJ2-5, with no clear D. CDR1 MNHEY and CDR2 SVGAGI come from the germline V gene. The CDR3 is 16 residues long. V lost 0 bases and J 0 bases, leaving 11 bases between the germline ends.

This clonotype has a handful of counts. The J gene is TRBJ2-7, the V gene TRBV29-1; maybe TRBD2 (7 bases). The V gene's germline CDR1 is SQVTM and CDR2 ANQGSEA. V was cut by 6 bases and J by 3 bases, with 12 bases left in between. The CDR3 extends over 12 amino acids. In nucleotides, the CDR3 is TGCAGCGTCCACAGGGAGGGCTACGAGCAGTACTTC. It is translated as CSVHREGYEQYF.

The rearrangement uses TRBV7-8 and TRBJ2-1; 10 nucleotides match TRBD2. V lost 1 base to trimming and J lost 6 bases; unmatched junction nucleotides: 6. CDR1 is SGHVS, CDR2 FQNEAQ, per germline. The CDR3 contains 16 residues. The CDR3 sequence is CASSLEASGRSNEQFF. CDR3 coding DNA: TGTGCCAGCAGCTTAGAGGCTAGCGGGAGATCCAATGAGCAGTTCTTC.

This clonotype was observed many times. This chain joins TRBV20-1 and TRBJ2-1; D not certain. The V gene's germline CDR1 is DFQATT and CDR2 SNEGSKA (reference sequence). The V gene lost 0 bases and the J gene lost 4 bases, with 10 bases spanning the gap. CDR3 length equals 14 residues. The CDR3 sequence is CSARDLGRYNEQFF. Written as DNA, the CDR3 is TGCAGTGCTAGAGATCTAGGTCGGTACAATGAGCAGTTCTTC.

The chain carries TRBV7-3 and TRBJ2-5; the D gene could be TRBD1 or TRBD2 (5 bases each). V lost 5 bases and J 0 bases, leaving 16 bases between the germline ends. The germline V gene has CDR1 SGHTA and CDR2 FQGTGA. The CDR3 consists of 16 residues. CDR3 DNA sequence: TGTGCCAGCAGCCTAGCCCCGACAGTATACCAAGAGACCCAGTACTTC. Translation gives CASSLAPTVYQETQYF.

The V and J genes are TRBV6-5 and TRBJ2-7; D unclear. The CDR3 runs 14 residues. The germline gives CDR1 MNHEY, CDR2 SVGAGI. Trimming took 5 bases from V and 6 from J, leaving 17 bases between them. In nucleotides, the CDR3 is TGTGCCAGCAGTAACCGGGCCAGTCTGAGCGAGCAGTACTTC. Its protein product is CASSNRASLSEQYF.

The V gene is TRBV4-1, the J gene TRBJ2-7; TRBD1 matches 9 bases. The CDR3 is 15 residues long. The junction had 13 bases not matched to a gene; V was cut back by 6 bases and J by 7 bases. CDR1 MGHRA and CDR2 YSYEKL come from the germline V gene. CDR3 residues: CASRQLGQGHKEQYF. DNA of the CDR3: TGCGCCAGCAGACAATTAGGACAGGGGCATAAGGAGCAGTACTTC.

The genes are TRBV12-3 or TRBV12-4 and TRBJ1-3; D is ambiguous. The CDR3 has 14 amino acids. V was pared by 3 bases and J by 4 bases, with 10 bases between. CDR3 in DNA: TGTGCCAGCAGTTTGTGGGGAAAAGGAAACACCATATATTTT. Translated, it gives CASSLWGKGNTIYF.

This clonotype was picked up a small number of times. The chain combines TRBV12-5 with TRBJ2-7; 7 bases line up with TRBD1. There are 13 residues in the CDR3. The V gene end was trimmed by 8 bases and the J gene end by 4 bases; junction bases not matched to a gene: 8. Germline V gives CDR1 LGHNT, CDR2 FRNRAP. The CDR3 sequence: CASCRDRLYEQYF. The CDR3 DNA reads TGTGCTAGTTGCCGGGACAGACTATACGAGCAGTACTTC.

This chain joins TRBV29-1 and TRBJ2-2, with a possible D match to TRBD2 (7 bases). Germline lookup yields CDR1 SQVTM and CDR2 ANQGSEA. V was pared by 7 bases and J by 3 bases, with 15 bases between. The CDR3 is 14 amino acids. CDR3 sequence: CSARTGRDTGELFF. The CDR3 DNA is TGCAGCGCCAGAACAGGGAGGGACACCGGGGAGCTGTTTTTT.

The chain carries TRBV18 and TRBJ2-5, with D perhaps matching TRBD1 (5 bases). There are 13 residues in the CDR3. Trimming removed 6 bases from V and 4 bases from J, with 12 bases in between. The germline V gene has CDR1 KGHSH and CDR2 LQKENI. The CDR3 nucleotides read TGTGCCAGCTCGAAGGGGCGAGGAGAGACCCAGTACTTC. Its protein product is CASSKGRGETQYF.

This clonotype was seen ten or more times. The J gene is TRBJ1-2, the V gene TRBV6-1; D is possibly TRBD1 (5 bases). The CDR3 is made up of 14 amino acids. The V end was cut by 5 bases, the J end by 0 bases, with 10 bases between. From germline, CDR1 is MNHNS and CDR2 SASEGT. Here the CDR3 DNA reads TGTGCCAGCAGTCTTGACAGACCTAACTATGGCTACACCTTC. This gives the protein CASSLDRPNYGYTF.

This chain links TRBV5-1 with TRBJ2-5, with TRBD1 matching 10 bases. CDR3 length: 16 residues. V was clipped by 3 bases and J by 5 bases; unmatched bases: 10. Per germline, CDR1 SGHRS and CDR2 YFSETQ. The CDR3 region has the DNA TGCGCCAGCAGCTACCCGACAGGGGGCAGATTGGAGACCCAGTACTTC. It codes for CASSYPTGGRLETQYF.

The chain couples TRBV20-1 to TRBJ2-7; 10 bases match TRBD2. V lost 1 base and J lost 7; bases outside the gene matches: 10. Per germline, CDR1 DFQATT and CDR2 SNEGSKA (reference sequence). There are 15 residues in the CDR3. In DNA form, the CDR3 reads TGCAGTGCTAGAGGCGGAACTAGCGGGACGTGGGAGCAGTACTTC. Translated: CSARGGTSGTWEQYF.

The chain has TRBV28 and TRBJ2-5, with D possibly being TRBD1 (6 bases). V was shortened by 8 bases and J by 1 base, with 8 bases between the two germline ends. CDR1 MDHEN and CDR2 SYDVKM come from the germline V gene. The CDR3 is 12 amino acids. DNA for the CDR3: TGTGCCAGCGGACAGATCCAAGAGACCCAGTACTTC. This encodes CASGQIQETQYF. Full variable domain (missing parts from reference TRBV28 and TRBJ2-5): DVKVTQSSRYLVKRTGEKVFLECVQDMDHENMFWYRQDPGLGLRLIYFSYDVKMKEKGDIPEGYSVSREKKERFSLILESASTNQTSMYLCASGQIQETQYFGPGTRLLVL.

This clonotype came up many times. The CDR3 DNA reads TGTGCCAGCAGCTTAGTCGCGGGATTATACAATGAGCAGTTCTTC. Translation gives CASSLVAGLYNEQFF. V usage is TRBV7-3 and J usage is TRBJ2-1; tentative D call: TRBD2 (6 bases). There are 15 residues in the CDR3. CDR1 is SGHTA, CDR2 FQGTGA, per germline. Trimming took off 2 bases at V and 4 bases at J, with 12 bases between the two ends.

This clonotype was seen a few times. The V and J genes are TRBV11-2 and TRBJ2-6; no firm D call. The V gene's germline CDR1 is SGHAT and CDR2 FQNNGV. The CDR3 contains 19 residues. V lost 5 bases, J lost 0 bases, and 20 bases lay in between. The DNA of the CDR3 is TGTGCCAGCAGCCCCCTCGGGCTGACAATTTACTCTGGGGCCAACGTCCTGACTTTC. Its translation is CASSPLGLTIYSGANVLTF.

This chain links TRBV10-3 with TRBJ2-1; maybe TRBD2 (5 bases). Germline-derived CDR1 and CDR2 are ENHRY and SYGVKD. Trimming stripped 0 bases from V and 0 bases from J, with 9 bases between. The CDR3 extends over 16 amino acids. The CDR3 DNA follows: TGTGCCATCAGTGAGTCGATAGGGAGCTCCTACAATGAGCAGTTCTTC. It yields the protein CAISESIGSSYNEQFF.

This clonotype occurred a few times. The rearrangement links TRBV7-7 to TRBJ1-1; unclear D gene. The length of the CDR3 is 13 residues. Deletions cut 5 bases from V and 1 base from J, with 8 bases between. The germline gives CDR1 SSHAT, CDR2 FNYEAQ (reference sequence). CDR3 DNA: TGTGCCAGCAGCGCCGGACGGAACACTGAAGCTTTCTTT. Protein product: CASSAGRNTEAFF.

This clonotype occurred a few times. This chain links TRBV10-3 with TRBJ2-3; 9 positions agree with TRBD2. The CDR3 is 13 residues long. With V trimmed by 10 bases and J by 3 bases, 5 bases remained unmatched. Per germline, CDR1 ENHRY and CDR2 SYGVKD. CDR3 sequence: CATLAGETDTQYF. The CDR3 DNA is TGTGCCACCTTAGCGGGAGAGACAGATACGCAGTATTTT.